These 17 T cell receptor beta chains share one sample of origin, sequenced in a study of blood T cell repertoires in COVID-19. Sequencing was performed with immunoSEQ multiplex PCR; in TCRdb, only in-frame clones are kept and a portion is missing. The sample consists of roughly 88,000 clones, roughly 85% of them appearing once. The material sequenced was peripheral blood. The receptors here all came from a woman in her sixties with COVID-19, enrolled during active disease.

V usage is TRBV10-2 and J usage is TRBJ1-1; D unresolved. V gave up 4 bases and J gave up 5 bases, with 5 bases separating them. The germline gives CDR1 WSHSY, CDR2 SAAADI. This CDR3 is built from 11 residues. This CDR3 is CASSGETEAFF. DNA of the CDR3: TGCGCCAGCAGTGGGGAGACTGAAGCTTTCTTT.

The rearrangement links TRBV4-3 to TRBJ1-2, with a weak D call TRBD1 (6 bases). From germline, CDR1 is LGHNA and CDR2 YSLEER. This CDR3 is 15 amino acids long. The ends were cut back, 0 bases at V and 4 bases at J, with 12 bases in the middle. CDR3 sequence (DNA): TGCGCCAGCAGCCAAGACCAGGGGTATAGCTATGGCTACACCTTC. This translates into CASSQDQGYSYGYTF.

The chain uses TRBV9 and TRBJ2-2; 9 nucleotides align to TRBD2. CDR3 length equals 17 residues. The V gene end was trimmed by 0 bases and the J gene end by 3 bases; junction bases not matched to a gene: 6. Germline V CDR1 and CDR2: SGDLS, YYNGEE. The CDR3 region has the DNA TGTGCCAGCAGCGTAGTGCGGGGGGGCCAAGACACCGGGGAGCTGTTTTTT. Translated: CASSVVRGGQDTGELFF.

V and J are TRBV6-5 and TRBJ1-5, with D uncertain. CDR1 is MNHEY and CDR2 is SVGAGI in the germline V gene. The CDR3 sequence is 15 residues long. V was pared by 8 bases and J by 0 bases, with 14 bases between. CDR3 bases: TGTGCCAGCGTCCCAAGAGGGAATAGCAATCAGCCCCAGCATTTT. It specifies CASVPRGNSNQPQHF.

V usage is TRBV18 and J usage is TRBJ2-3, with TRBD2 identical over 10 bases. Germline V gives CDR1 KGHSH, CDR2 LQKENI. V lost 1 base to trimming and J lost 4 bases; unmatched junction nucleotides: 11. CDR3 size: 18 residues. CDR3 sequence: CASSPQSGGAGSSDTQYF. As DNA, the CDR3 is TGTGCCAGCTCACCACAGAGCGGGGGGGCCGGTTCATCAGATACGCAGTATTTT.

This chain links TRBV6-2 or TRBV6-3 with TRBJ1-1; D unclear. This CDR3 region has 15 residues. V was shortened by 3 bases and J by 5 bases, with 16 bases between the two germline ends. Looked up from germline, CDR1 is MNHEY and CDR2 is SVGEGT. The DNA of the CDR3 is TGTGCCAGCAGTTATGAGGCCTCACCGAGGACTGAAGCTTTCTTT. This codes for CASSYEASPRTEAFF.

This rearrangement joins TRBV4-3 to TRBJ1-5, with 7 bases aligning to TRBD1. The CDR3 length is 14 residues. CDR1 is LGHNA, CDR2 YSLEER, per germline. Trimming removed 1 base from V and 8 bases from J; junction bases left unmatched: 5. For the CDR3, the DNA is TGCGCCAGCAGCCAAGGACAGGGATGGGAGCCCCAGCATTTT. This sequence encodes CASSQGQGWEPQHF.

V gene TRBV5-1 combines with J gene TRBJ1-1, with D unclear. Trimming took 0 bases from V and 6 from J, leaving 12 bases between them. From germline, CDR1 is SGHRS and CDR2 YFSETQ. This CDR3 has 14 residues. The CDR3 loop is CASSLGSAGAEAFF. The CDR3 region has the DNA TGCGCCAGCAGCTTGGGCAGTGCGGGCGCTGAAGCTTTCTTT.

This clone was counted between two and nine times. The rearrangement joins TRBV5-1 to TRBJ1-1, with D perhaps matching TRBD1 (6 bases). The V and J ends lost 2 bases and 2 bases respectively, with 13 bases between them. Germline assignment: CDR1 SGHRS and CDR2 YFSETQ. CDR3 length equals 15 residues. DNA of the CDR3: TGCGCCAGCAGCTTCGTCGGGACACCTAACACTGAAGCTTTCTTT. Translating gives CASSFVGTPNTEAFF. The full variable domain, its missing parts supplied by reference TRBV5-1 and TRBJ1-1, is KAGVTQTPRYLIKTRGQQVTLSCSPISGHRSVSWYQQTPGQGLQFLFEYFSETQRNKGNFPGRFSGRQFSNSRSEMNVSTLELGDSALYLCASSFVGTPNTEAFFGQGTRLTVV.

This rearrangement joins TRBV6-2 or TRBV6-3 to TRBJ2-7; TRBD2 matches 7 bases. Germline-derived CDR1 and CDR2 are MNHEY and SVGEGT. V lost 0 bases and J lost 7; bases outside the gene matches: 6. The CDR3 is 14 amino acids. In DNA, the CDR3 is TGTGCCAGCAGTTACTCTGGGGGACTACAAGAGCAGTACTTC. As protein: CASSYSGGLQEQYF.

Only one count was recorded for this clone. The V gene is TRBV18, the J gene TRBJ1-1; 8 bases match TRBD1. Germline-derived CDR1 and CDR2 are KGHSH and LQKENI. The ends lost 3 bases at V and 6 bases at J; junction bases unmatched: 3. The CDR3 is made up of 13 amino acids. The DNA for the CDR3 is TGTGCCAGCTCACCGCAGGGGGCATCTGAAGCTTTCTTT. Its translation is CASSPQGASEAFF. The full variable domain, completed using reference TRBV18 and TRBJ1-1, is NAGVMQNPRHLVRRRGQEARLRCSPMKGHSHVYWYRQLPEEGLKFMVYLQKENIIDESGMPKERFSAEFPKEGPSILRIQQVVRGDSAAYFCASSPQGASEAFFGQGTRLTVV.

The chain employs TRBV2 and TRBJ1-6, with TRBD1 matching 7 bases. This CDR3 comprises 13 residues. Per germline, CDR1 SNHLY and CDR2 FYNNEI. V trimming: 6 bases; J trimming: 7 bases; junction bases outside the gene matches: 3. CDR3 nucleotides: TGTGCCAGCAGCCGCAGGGGGAATTCACCCCTCCACTTT. It translates to CASSRRGNSPLHF.

The CDR3 is CASSPGQNYGYTF. In DNA, the CDR3 is TGCGCCAGCAGCCCGGGACAAAACTATGGCTACACCTTC. This chain uses TRBV5-1 with TRBJ1-2; a possible D gene is TRBD1 (6 bases). Trimming left V 4 bases short and J 2 bases short, with 9 bases between. Germline CDR1 and CDR2: SGHRS and YFSETQ. The CDR3 is 13 residues long.

The chain joins TRBV7-2 to TRBJ2-1; 7 bases are a match to TRBD1. This CDR3 has 15 residues. V shed 2 bases and J 4 bases; nucleotides not matched to a gene: 5. CDR1 is SGHTA, CDR2 FQGNSA, per germline. The CDR3 spells CASSLRGTVYNEQFF. The CDR3 DNA is TGTGCCAGCAGCTTAAGGGGGACAGTGTACAATGAGCAGTTCTTC.

This clone was detected once. The rearrangement links TRBV4-1 to TRBJ2-7, with a weak D call TRBD2 (6 bases). The CDR3 extends over 13 amino acids. V dropped 0 bases and J dropped 6 bases, with 9 bases sitting between them. In germline, CDR1 is MGHRA, CDR2 YSYEKL. Written as DNA, the CDR3 is TGCGCCAGCAGCCAAGATCCGGGGGTCGAGCAGTACTTC. Residues: CASSQDPGVEQYF.

The chain is built from TRBV28 and TRBJ1-5, with D maybe TRBD1 (6 bases). Trimming took off 7 bases at V and 7 bases at J, with 32 bases between the two ends. Germline loops: CDR1 MDHEN, CDR2 SYDVKM. CDR3 length: 19 amino acids. The CDR3 DNA sequence: TGTGCCAGCACCTCCCTTGCTTTTGCCACAGGGAACGAACTCCAGCCCCAGCATTTT. Translation gives CASTSLAFATGNELQPQHF.

The chain combines TRBV6-2 or TRBV6-3 with TRBJ1-1; 7 bases agree with TRBD1. V trimming: 6 bases; J trimming: 2 bases; junction bases outside the gene matches: 9. Germline CDR1 MNHEY, CDR2 SVGEGT. The CDR3 contains 15 residues. The CDR3 region has the DNA TGTGCCAGCAGCGATCATGGGACAGCCAACACTGAAGCTTTCTTT. Translated, it gives CASSDHGTANTEAFF.